This T cell receptor (beta chain) was sequenced in a study of T cell clonality in common variable immunodeficiency. In this sample, this clone turned up many times. The read terminates 3 residues before the CDR3 end, so the remaining end is supplied by the germline J gene. Donors gave roughly 5 to 8 ml heparinized peripheral whole blood. CDR1 is SNHLY, CDR2 FYNNEI, per germline. The CDR3 sequence is 11 residues long. Libraries were prepared by immunoSEQ multiplex PCR; TCRdb keeps only in-frame clonotypes and omits some of them. Sampling found about 35,000 clones, none seen once. Sequenced sample: peripheral blood mononuclear cells. The origin of this receptor is a person aged 18-69 years in good health. The chain carries TRBV2 and TRBJ2-3, with D unclear. This chain's CDR3 is CASSEMASQYF. The CDR3 bases that were read are TGTGCCAGCAGTGAAATGGCTTCG. The variable domain in full, completed from reference TRBV2 and TRBJ2-3, reads EPEVTQTPSHQVTQMGQEVILRCVPISNHLYFYWYRQILGQKVEFLVSFYNNEISEKSEIFDDQFSVERPDGSNFTLKIRSTKLEDSAMYFCASSEMASQYFGPGTRLTVL.